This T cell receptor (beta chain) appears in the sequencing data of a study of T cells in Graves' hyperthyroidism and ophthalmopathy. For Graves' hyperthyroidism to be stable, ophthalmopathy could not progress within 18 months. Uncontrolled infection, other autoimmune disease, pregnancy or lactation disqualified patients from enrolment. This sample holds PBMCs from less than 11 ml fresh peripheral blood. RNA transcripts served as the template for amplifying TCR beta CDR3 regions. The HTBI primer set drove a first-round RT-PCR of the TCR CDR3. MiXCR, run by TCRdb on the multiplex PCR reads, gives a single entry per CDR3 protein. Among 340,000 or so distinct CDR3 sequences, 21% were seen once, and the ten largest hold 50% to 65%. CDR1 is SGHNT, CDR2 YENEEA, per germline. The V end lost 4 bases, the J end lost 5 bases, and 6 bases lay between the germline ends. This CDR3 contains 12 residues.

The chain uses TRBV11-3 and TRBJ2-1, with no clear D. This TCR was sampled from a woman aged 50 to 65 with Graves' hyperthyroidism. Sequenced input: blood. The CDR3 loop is CASSSRNNEQFF. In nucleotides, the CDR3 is TGTGCCAGCAGCTCGCGAAACAATGAGCAGTTCTTC.